The 25 T cell receptor beta chains given below trace back to one sample, sequenced in a study of molecular identifiers for immune sequencing clone quantification. One entry per CDR3 protein, called by TCRdb with MiXCR from the PCR reads. In the table there are 40,000 to 50,000 distinct CDR3 sequences, about 19% of which are singletons. Sequencing used naive CD8+ T cells from blood, with Jurkat cell RNA spiked in. Subset: FACS-sorted CD8+CD4-CCR7+CD45RA+ naive T cells. Source of these receptors: a human donor in good health. Some libraries in this study had Jurkat cell RNA spiked in.

This clonotype was detected ten times or more. The V gene is TRBV2, the J gene TRBJ2-3; 7 bases agree with TRBD1. From germline, CDR1 is SNHLY and CDR2 FYNNEI. The CDR3 extends over 18 amino acids. The V gene end was trimmed by 6 bases and the J gene end by 0 bases; junction bases not matched to a gene: 15. In DNA form, the CDR3 reads TGTGCCAGCAGGGTACGGGGTAGGGGGCCCGAAAGCACAGATACGCAGTATTTT. It is translated as CASRVRGRGPESTDTQYF.

The chain links TRBV20-1 to TRBJ2-7; 10 positions agree with TRBD2. The germline V gene has CDR1 DFQATT and CDR2 SNEGSKA (reference sequence). V lost 1 base to trimming and J lost 5 bases; unmatched junction nucleotides: 23. CDR3 length: 20 residues. The CDR3, as DNA: TGCAGTGCTAGAGGGCTTCCGGGGTCTAGCGGGAGTCCCAGGGTGGACGAGCAGTACTTC. Residues: CSARGLPGSSGSPRVDEQYF.

This chain connects TRBV7-2 to TRBJ1-1, with TRBD1 matching over 9 bases. V shed 4 bases, J shed 6 bases, and the junction held 9 bases outside the gene matches. This CDR3 has 15 amino acids. Per the germline V gene, CDR1 is SGHTA and CDR2 is FQGNSA. This CDR3 is CASSWTGARGAEAFF. The CDR3 DNA follows: TGTGCCAGCAGCTGGACAGGGGCCCGCGGGGCTGAAGCTTTCTTT.

With respect to this clonotype: Possible read error: a much larger clone is one base away. The V gene is TRBV30, the J gene TRBJ2-1; 10 nucleotides match TRBD2. The germline V gene has CDR1 GTSNPN and CDR2 SVGIG (reference sequence). The CDR3 sequence is 16 residues long. Germline trimming cut 3 bases from V and 9 bases from J; bases unmatched to any gene: 14. CDR3 region: CAWRARLAGAHSEQFF. The CDR3 nucleotides read TGTGCCTGGAGGGCCCGACTAGCGGGCGCCCACAGTGAGCAGTTCTTC.

In this sample, this clonotype turned up many times. The rearrangement uses TRBV12-3 or TRBV12-4 and TRBJ2-5, with 8 bases identical to TRBD2. V shed 6 bases and J 0 bases; nucleotides not matched to a gene: 6. This CDR3 region has 15 residues. CDR3 residues: CASRGLAGNQETQYF. In nucleotides, the CDR3 is TGTGCCAGCAGGGGCCTAGCGGGCAACCAAGAGACCCAGTACTTC.

This clonotype was seen at least ten times. The gene calls are TRBV29-1 and TRBJ2-7; TRBD1 or TRBD2 may be the D gene (5 bases each). Trimming removed 4 bases from V and 0 bases from J, with 7 bases in between. The CDR3 spans 12 residues. From germline, CDR1 is SQVTM and CDR2 ANQGSEA. CDR3 amino acids: CSVVGVSYEQYF. The CDR3 nucleotides are TGCAGCGTTGTGGGGGTCTCCTACGAGCAGTACTTC.

This clonotype came up many times. V and J are TRBV13 and TRBJ2-2; D tentatively fits TRBD1 or TRBD2 (6 bases each). Trimming stripped 5 bases from V and 1 base from J, with 8 bases between. CDR3 length equals 14 residues. The germline gives CDR1 PRHDT, CDR2 FYEKMQ (reference sequence). The CDR3 loop reads CASSAGQNTGELFF. In nucleotides, the CDR3 is TGTGCCAGCAGCGCGGGACAGAACACCGGGGAGCTGTTTTTT.

Worth noting for this clonotype: Germline and junction disagree at one end, which may indicate a read error. The rearrangement uses TRBV3-1 and TRBJ1-2, with D possibly being TRBD1 (6 bases). Germline V lookup: CDR1 LGHDT, CDR2 YNNKEL (reference sequence). This CDR3 has 15 amino acids. The CDR3 bases are TGTGCTAGCACTACAAGAGTAGGACAGAACTATGGCTACACCTTC. This sequence encodes CASTTRVGQNYGYTF.

This clonotype was counted only a few times. A much larger clonotype is one base distant, so this may be a read error. CDR3 bases: TGTGCCATCAGTAGGGAGGGTAAAGAAGAGACCCAGTACTTC. Translation gives CAISREGKEETQYF. J is TRBJ2-5 and V is TRBV12-3 or TRBV12-4, with 7 bases fitting TRBD2. This CDR3 is built from 14 residues.

This clonotype was picked up many times. V usage is TRBV30 and J usage is TRBJ2-7, with D unresolved. Germline lookup yields CDR1 GTSNPN and CDR2 SVGIG (reference sequence). Trimming stripped 4 bases from V and 3 bases from J, with 19 bases between. CDR3 size: 15 residues. CDR3 sequence reads: CAWNRPADSYYEQYF. CDR3 DNA: TGTGCCTGGAACCGTCCAGCTGACTCTTACTACGAGCAGTACTTC. Combining the CDR3 with reference TRBV30 and TRBJ2-7 gives the whole variable domain SQTIHQWPATLVQPVGSPLSLECTVEGTSNPNLYWYRQAAGRGLQLLFYSVGIGQISSEVPQNLSASRPQDRQFILSSKKLLLSDSGFYLCAWNRPADSYYEQYFGPGTRLTVT.

In this sample, this clonotype turned up many times. The chain employs TRBV12-3 or TRBV12-4 and TRBJ2-5, with TRBD2 matching 8 bases. V lost 9 bases to trimming and J lost 5 bases; unmatched junction nucleotides: 11. The CDR3 is 14 residues long. CDR3 sequence reads: CASKVAGKAETQYF. In DNA form, the CDR3 reads TGTGCCAGTAAGGTAGCGGGAAAAGCGGAGACCCAGTACTTC.

As concerns this clonotype: At one end the junction does not follow the germline gene, possibly because of a read error. V usage is TRBV11-2 and J usage is TRBJ1-1; no clear D gene. Germline CDR1 is SGHAT and CDR2 is FQNNGV. CDR3 size: 12 residues. The CDR3, as DNA: TGTGCCAGCCGTACCGAGAACACTGAAGCTTCCTTT. This gives the protein CASRTENTEASF.

Turning to this clonotype: Just one base apart from a much larger clone, this may be a read error. The chain recombines TRBV4-1 with TRBJ1-2, with D unresolved. Germline assignment: CDR1 MGHRA and CDR2 YSYEKL. V lost 0 bases and J lost 4, with 9 bases in between. This CDR3 contains 14 residues. CDR3: CASSQDRKGYGYTF. The CDR3 DNA is TGCGCCAGCAGCCAAGATAGAAAGGGCTATGGCTACACCTTC.

This clonotype is medium-sized. The chain couples TRBV5-1 to TRBJ2-7; no firm D call. Germline V CDR1 and CDR2: SGHRS, YFSETQ. This CDR3 comprises 14 residues. Between the trimmed V and J ends, which lost 0 bases and 3 bases, there was a span of 10 bases. As DNA, the CDR3 is TGCGCCAGCAGCTTGGGTACCCGGTTCTACGAGCAGTACTTC. As protein: CASSLGTRFYEQYF.

At least ten counts were recorded for this clonotype. The chain combines TRBV2 with TRBJ2-3; 8 bases align to TRBD2. Germline assignment: CDR1 SNHLY and CDR2 FYNNEI. This CDR3 has 15 residues. Trimming took 7 bases from V and 5 from J; bases not matched to a gene: 11. CDR3 DNA sequence: TGTGCCAGCATTGCGCGGGGGGACGAAGGAGATACGCAGTATTTT. This encodes CASIARGDEGDTQYF.

This chain joins TRBV5-1 and TRBJ2-7; TRBD1 might be the D (6 bases). CDR1 and CDR2 (germline): SGHRS, YFSETQ. The CDR3 length is 15 residues. V lost 4 bases to trimming and J lost 0 bases, with 14 bases between them. The CDR3 DNA reads TGCGCCAGCAGCCCCTCCCCGGACAGCTCCTACGAGCAGTACTTC. Protein sequence: CASSPSPDSSYEQYF.

This clonotype was recorded many times. The V call is TRBV27, the J call TRBJ1-3; the D gene is possibly TRBD1 (5 bases). CDR1 MNHEY and CDR2 SMNVEV come from the germline V gene (reference sequence). The ends were cut back, 5 bases at V and 4 bases at J, with 18 bases in the middle. The CDR3 length is 16 residues. CDR3 protein: CASSPMVGGMGNTIYF. The CDR3 DNA reads TGTGCCAGCAGTCCGATGGTCGGGGGAATGGGAAACACCATATATTTT.

This clonotype appeared many times. J is TRBJ2-3 and V is TRBV28; possible D gene TRBD2, 6 bases. Germline lookup yields CDR1 MDHEN and CDR2 SYDVKM. The V end was cut by 3 bases, the J end by 1 base, with 14 bases between. The CDR3 runs to 16 residues. The CDR3 here is CASSFLAESRTDTQYF. The CDR3 nucleotides read TGTGCCAGCAGTTTTTTAGCGGAGTCTCGCACAGATACGCAGTATTTT.

This chain uses TRBV29-1 with TRBJ2-1, with D perhaps matching TRBD2 (5 bases). The V and J ends lost 4 bases and 12 bases respectively, with 19 bases between them. The CDR3 runs to 13 residues. In germline, CDR1 is SQVTM, CDR2 ANQGSEA. In DNA form, the CDR3 reads TGCAGCGTTGTAGAGGGCGAGGTCTATGGGCAGTTCTTC. This gives the protein CSVVEGEVYGQFF.

This clonotype was observed at least ten times. The chain is built from TRBV13 and TRBJ2-5; D unresolved. Trimming cost V 3 bases and J 5 bases, with 13 bases left between them. Germline V gene sequence: CDR1 PRHDT, CDR2 FYEKMQ (reference sequence). The CDR3 is 14 residues long. The CDR3 DNA reads TGTGCCAGCAGCTTGTCGACATCTCAGGAGACCCAGTACTTC. It encodes CASSLSTSQETQYF.

This clonotype appeared many times. This chain uses TRBV2 with TRBJ2-3; 10 bases match TRBD2. This CDR3 is built from 15 residues. Trimming at V came to 7 bases and at J to 3 bases, leaving 7 bases not matched to a gene. Germline values: CDR1 SNHLY, CDR2 FYNNEI. The CDR3 reads CASTDLAGVTDTQYF. The CDR3 DNA sequence: TGTGCCAGCACCGATCTAGCGGGGGTAACAGATACGCAGTATTTT.

In its sample, this clonotype was seen many times. The rearrangement uses TRBV9 and TRBJ2-1, with D perhaps matching TRBD1 (5 bases). Trimming cost V 0 bases and J 3 bases, with 10 bases left between them. CDR1 and CDR2 from the germline V gene are SGDLS and YYNGEE. The CDR3 has 15 residues. CDR3 protein: CASSVDTGDYNEQFF. CDR3 bases: TGTGCCAGCAGCGTAGACACAGGAGACTACAATGAGCAGTTCTTC.

This clonotype came up many times. In DNA form, the CDR3 reads TGCAGTGCTAGAGACCGGGACAGGGGGCGGTATGAGCAGTTCTTC. Residues: CSARDRDRGRYEQFF. The chain employs TRBV20-1 and TRBJ2-1; TRBD1 matches 12 bases. Germline CDR1 reads DFQATT; CDR2 reads SNEGSKA (reference sequence). Unmatched junction bases numbered 5, after V lost 0 bases and J lost 8 bases. This CDR3 has 15 amino acids.

The chain combines TRBV20-1 with TRBJ2-3, with TRBD2 matching 8 bases. V was clipped by 1 base and J by 0 bases; unmatched bases: 12. CDR1 and CDR2 from the germline V gene are DFQATT and SNEGSKA (reference sequence). The CDR3 runs 18 residues. The CDR3, as DNA: TGCAGTGCTAGAGTAGGGGCGGGAGGCGCAACTAGCACAGATACGCAGTATTTT. It yields the protein CSARVGAGGATSTDTQYF.

This clonotype was counted many times. The rearrangement joins TRBV19 to TRBJ1-1; perhaps TRBD1 as D (5 bases). This CDR3 spans 13 amino acids. With 3 bases removed from V and 4 bases from J, the gap between germline ends came to 9 bases. Per germline, CDR1 LNHDA and CDR2 SQIVND (reference sequence). As DNA, the CDR3 is TGTGCCAGTAGTATGGCAGGGTCCACTGAAGCTTTCTTT. Its protein product is CASSMAGSTEAFF.